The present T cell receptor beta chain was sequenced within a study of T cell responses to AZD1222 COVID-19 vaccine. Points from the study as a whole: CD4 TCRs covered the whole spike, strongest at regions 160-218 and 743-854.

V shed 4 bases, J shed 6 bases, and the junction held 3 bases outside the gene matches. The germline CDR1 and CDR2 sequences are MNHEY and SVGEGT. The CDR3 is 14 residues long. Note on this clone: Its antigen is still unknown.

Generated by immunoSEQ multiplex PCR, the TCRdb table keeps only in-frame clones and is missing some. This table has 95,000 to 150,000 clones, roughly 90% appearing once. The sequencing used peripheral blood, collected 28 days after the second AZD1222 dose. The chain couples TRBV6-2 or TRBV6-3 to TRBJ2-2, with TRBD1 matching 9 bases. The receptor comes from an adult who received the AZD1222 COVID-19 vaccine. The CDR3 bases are TGTGCCAGCAGTTTGGACAGGGGAGCCGGGGAGCTGTTTTTT. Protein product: CASSLDRGAGELFF.